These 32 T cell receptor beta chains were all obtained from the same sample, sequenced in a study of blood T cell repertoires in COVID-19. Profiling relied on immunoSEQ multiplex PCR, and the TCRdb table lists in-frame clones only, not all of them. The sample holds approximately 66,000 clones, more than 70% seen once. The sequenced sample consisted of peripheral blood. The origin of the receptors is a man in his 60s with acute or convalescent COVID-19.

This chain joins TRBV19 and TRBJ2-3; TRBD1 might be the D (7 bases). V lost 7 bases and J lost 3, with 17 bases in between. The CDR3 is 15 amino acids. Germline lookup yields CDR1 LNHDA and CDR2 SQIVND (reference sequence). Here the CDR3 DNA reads TGTGCCAGTATAGGGATGGAGGGGGCTACAGATACGCAGTATTTT. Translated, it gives CASIGMEGATDTQYF.

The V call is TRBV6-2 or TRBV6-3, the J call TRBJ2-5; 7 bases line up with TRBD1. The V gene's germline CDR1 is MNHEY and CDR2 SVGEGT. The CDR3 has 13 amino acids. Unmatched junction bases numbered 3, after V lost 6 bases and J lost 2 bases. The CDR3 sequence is CASSRGTQETQYF. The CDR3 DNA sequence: TGTGCCAGCAGCAGGGGGACACAAGAGACCCAGTACTTC.

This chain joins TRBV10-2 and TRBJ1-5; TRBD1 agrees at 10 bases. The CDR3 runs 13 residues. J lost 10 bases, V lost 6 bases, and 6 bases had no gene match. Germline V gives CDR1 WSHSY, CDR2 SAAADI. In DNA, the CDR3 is TGCGCCAGCAGGGAAGGACAGGGGGGACCCCAGCATTTT. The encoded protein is CASREGQGGPQHF.

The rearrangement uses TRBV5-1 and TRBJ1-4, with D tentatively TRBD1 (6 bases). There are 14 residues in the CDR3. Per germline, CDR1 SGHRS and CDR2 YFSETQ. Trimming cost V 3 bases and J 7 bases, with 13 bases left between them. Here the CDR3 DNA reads TGCGCCAGCAGCTGGGACACCCGGAGTGAAAAACTGTTTTTT. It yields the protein CASSWDTRSEKLFF.

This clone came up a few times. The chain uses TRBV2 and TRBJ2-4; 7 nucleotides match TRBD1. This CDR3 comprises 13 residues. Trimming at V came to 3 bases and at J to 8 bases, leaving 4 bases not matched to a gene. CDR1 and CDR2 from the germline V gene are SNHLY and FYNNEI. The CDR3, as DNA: TGTGCCAGCAGTGATCTCACAGGGGACATTCAGTACTTC. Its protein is CASSDLTGDIQYF.

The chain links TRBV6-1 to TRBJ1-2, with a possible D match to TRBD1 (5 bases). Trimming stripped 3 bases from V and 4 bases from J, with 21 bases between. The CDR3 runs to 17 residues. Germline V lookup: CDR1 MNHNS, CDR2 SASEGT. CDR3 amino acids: CASSDPPGVNRFYGYTF. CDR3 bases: TGTGCCAGCAGTGACCCCCCGGGGGTCAACCGGTTCTATGGCTACACCTTC.

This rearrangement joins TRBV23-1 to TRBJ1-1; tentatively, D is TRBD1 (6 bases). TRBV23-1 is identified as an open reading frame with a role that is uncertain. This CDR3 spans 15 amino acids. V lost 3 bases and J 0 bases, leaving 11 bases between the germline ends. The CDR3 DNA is TGCGCCAGCAGTCACACAACAGGGATGAACACTGAAGCTTTCTTT. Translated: CASSHTTGMNTEAFF.

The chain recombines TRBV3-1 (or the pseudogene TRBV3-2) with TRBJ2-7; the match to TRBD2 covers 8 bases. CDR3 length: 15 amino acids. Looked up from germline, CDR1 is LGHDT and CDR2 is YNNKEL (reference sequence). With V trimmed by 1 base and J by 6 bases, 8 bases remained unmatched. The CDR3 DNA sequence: TGTGCCAGCAGCCAAGCGCCGGGGGGGCGGATCGAGCAGTACTTC. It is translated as CASSQAPGGRIEQYF.

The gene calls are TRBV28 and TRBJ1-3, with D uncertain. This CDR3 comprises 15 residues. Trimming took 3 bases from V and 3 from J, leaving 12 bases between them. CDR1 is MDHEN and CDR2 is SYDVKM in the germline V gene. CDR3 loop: CASSLSGVSGNTIYF. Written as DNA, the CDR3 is TGTGCCAGCAGTTTGAGCGGGGTTAGTGGAAACACCATATATTTT. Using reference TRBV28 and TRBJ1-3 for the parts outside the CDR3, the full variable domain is DVKVTQSSRYLVKRTGEKVFLECVQDMDHENMFWYRQDPGLGLRLIYFSYDVKMKEKGDIPEGYSVSREKKERFSLILESASTNQTSMYLCASSLSGVSGNTIYFGEGSWLTVV.

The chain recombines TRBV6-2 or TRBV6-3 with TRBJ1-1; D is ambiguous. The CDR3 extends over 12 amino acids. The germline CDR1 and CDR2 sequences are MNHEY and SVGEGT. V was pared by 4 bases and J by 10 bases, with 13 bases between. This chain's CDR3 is CASSSTSRGAFF. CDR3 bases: TGTGCCAGCAGTTCTACGTCGCGTGGAGCTTTCTTT.

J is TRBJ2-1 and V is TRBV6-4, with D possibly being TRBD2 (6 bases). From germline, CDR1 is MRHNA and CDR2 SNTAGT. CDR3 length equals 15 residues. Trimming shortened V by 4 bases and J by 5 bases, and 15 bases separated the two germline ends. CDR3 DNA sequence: TGTGCCAGCAGTGCCTCGCCAGGCGGGGACAATGAGCAGTTCTTC. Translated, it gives CASSASPGGDNEQFF.

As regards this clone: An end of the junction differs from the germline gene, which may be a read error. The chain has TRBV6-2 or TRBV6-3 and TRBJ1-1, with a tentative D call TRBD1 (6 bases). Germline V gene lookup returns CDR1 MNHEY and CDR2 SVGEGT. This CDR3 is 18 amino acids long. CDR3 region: CASSYPGQRQVMKTEAFF. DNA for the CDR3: TGTGCCAGCAGTTACCCGGGACAACGACAGGTAATGAAGACTGAAGCTTTCTTT.

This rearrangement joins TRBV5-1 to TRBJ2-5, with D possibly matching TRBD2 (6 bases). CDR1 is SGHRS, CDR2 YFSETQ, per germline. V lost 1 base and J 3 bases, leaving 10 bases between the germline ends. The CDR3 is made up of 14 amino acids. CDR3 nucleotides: TGCGCCAGCAGCTTGCCGGGCGGGGAAGAGACCCAGTACTTC. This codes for CASSLPGGEETQYF.

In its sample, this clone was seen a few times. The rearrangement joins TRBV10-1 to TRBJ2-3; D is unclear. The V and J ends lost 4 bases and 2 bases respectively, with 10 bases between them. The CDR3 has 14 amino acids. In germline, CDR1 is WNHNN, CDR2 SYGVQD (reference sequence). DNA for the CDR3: TGCGCCAGCAGTGGTATAGGAGTCACAGATACGCAGTATTTT. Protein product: CASSGIGVTDTQYF.

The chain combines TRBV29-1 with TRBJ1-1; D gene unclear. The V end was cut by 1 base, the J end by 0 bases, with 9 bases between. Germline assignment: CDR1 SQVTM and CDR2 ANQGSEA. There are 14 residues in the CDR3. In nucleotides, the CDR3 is TGCAGCGTTGAAGTGGCGGGCATGAACACTGAAGCTTTCTTT. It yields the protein CSVEVAGMNTEAFF.

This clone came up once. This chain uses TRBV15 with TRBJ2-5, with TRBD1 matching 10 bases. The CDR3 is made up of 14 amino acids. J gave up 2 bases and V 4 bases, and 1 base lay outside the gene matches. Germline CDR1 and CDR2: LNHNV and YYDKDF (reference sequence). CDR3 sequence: CATSMGQGQETQYF. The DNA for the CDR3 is TGTGCCACCAGCATGGGACAGGGGCAAGAGACCCAGTACTTC.

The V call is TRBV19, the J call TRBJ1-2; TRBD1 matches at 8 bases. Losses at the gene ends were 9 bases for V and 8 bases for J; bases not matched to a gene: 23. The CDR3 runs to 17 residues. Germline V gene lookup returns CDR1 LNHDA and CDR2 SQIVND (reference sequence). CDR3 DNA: TGTGCCAGCAGGGGGGTAGGACAGGGTGGATCCGTCGGCGGCTACACCTTC. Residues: CASRGVGQGGSVGGYTF.

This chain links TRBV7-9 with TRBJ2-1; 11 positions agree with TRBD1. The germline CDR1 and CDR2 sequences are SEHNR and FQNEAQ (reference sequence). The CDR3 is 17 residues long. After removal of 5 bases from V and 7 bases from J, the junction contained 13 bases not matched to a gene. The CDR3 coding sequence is TGTGCCAGCAGCCCATCCATCGGACAGGGGGCGAGGAATGAGCAGTTCTTC. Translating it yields CASSPSIGQGARNEQFF.

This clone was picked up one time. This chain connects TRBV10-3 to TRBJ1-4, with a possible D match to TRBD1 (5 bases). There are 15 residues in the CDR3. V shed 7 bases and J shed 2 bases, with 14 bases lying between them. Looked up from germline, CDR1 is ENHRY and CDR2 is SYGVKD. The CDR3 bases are TGTGCCATCAAGGGTCAGGGTTCGACTAATGAAAAACTGTTTTTT. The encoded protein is CAIKGQGSTNEKLFF.

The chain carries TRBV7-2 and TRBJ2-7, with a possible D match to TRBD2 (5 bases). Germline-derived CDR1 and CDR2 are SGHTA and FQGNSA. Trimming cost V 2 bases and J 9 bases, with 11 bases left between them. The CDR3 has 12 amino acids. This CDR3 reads CASSLPGRSQYF. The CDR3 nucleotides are TGTGCCAGCAGCTTACCGGGAAGGTCGCAGTACTTC. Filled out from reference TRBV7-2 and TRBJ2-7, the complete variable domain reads GAGVSQSPSNKVTEKGKDVELRCDPISGHTALYWYRQSLGQGLEFLIYFQGNSAPDKSGLPSDRFSAERTGGSVSTLTIQRTQQEDSAVYLCASSLPGRSQYFGPGTRLTVT.

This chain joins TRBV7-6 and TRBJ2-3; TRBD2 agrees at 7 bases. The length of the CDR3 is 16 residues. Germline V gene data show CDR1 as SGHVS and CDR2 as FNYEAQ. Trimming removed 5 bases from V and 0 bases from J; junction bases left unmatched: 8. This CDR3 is CASSNNIGGSTDTQYF. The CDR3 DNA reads TGTGCCAGCAGCAACAACATCGGGGGGAGCACAGATACGCAGTATTTT. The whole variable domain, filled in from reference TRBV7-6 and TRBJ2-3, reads GAGVSQSPRYKVTKRGQDVALRCDPISGHVSLYWYRQALGQGPEFLTYFNYEAQQDKSGLPNDRFSAERPEGSISTLTIQRTEQRDSAMYRCASSNNIGGSTDTQYFGPGTRLTVL.

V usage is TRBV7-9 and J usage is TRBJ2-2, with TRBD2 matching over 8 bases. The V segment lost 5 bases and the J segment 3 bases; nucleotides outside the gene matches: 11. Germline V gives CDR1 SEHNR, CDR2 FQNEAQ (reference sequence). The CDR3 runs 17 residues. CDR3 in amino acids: CASSLSAGGMDTGELFF. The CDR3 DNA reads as TGTGCCAGCAGCCTTTCCGCGGGGGGTATGGACACCGGGGAGCTGTTTTTT. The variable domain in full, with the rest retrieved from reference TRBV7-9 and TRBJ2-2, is DTGVSQNPRHKITKRGQNVTFRCDPISEHNRLYWYRQTLGQGPEFLTYFQNEAQLEKSRLLSDRFSAERPKGSFSTLEIQRTEQGDSAMYLCASSLSAGGMDTGELFFGEGSRLTVL.

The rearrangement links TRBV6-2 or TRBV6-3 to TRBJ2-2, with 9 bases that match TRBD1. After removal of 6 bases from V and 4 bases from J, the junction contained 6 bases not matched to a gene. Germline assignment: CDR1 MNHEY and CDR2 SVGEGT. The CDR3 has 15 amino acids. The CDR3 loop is CASSSGQGTTGELFF. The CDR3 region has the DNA TGTGCCAGCAGCTCGGGACAGGGTACCACCGGGGAGCTGTTTTTT.

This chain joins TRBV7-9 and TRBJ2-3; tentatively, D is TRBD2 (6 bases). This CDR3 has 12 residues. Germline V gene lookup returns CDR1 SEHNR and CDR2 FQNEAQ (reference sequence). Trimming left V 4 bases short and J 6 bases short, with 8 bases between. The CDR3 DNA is TGTGCCAGCAGCTCCCGGGGGGATACGCAGTATTTT. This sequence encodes CASSSRGDTQYF.

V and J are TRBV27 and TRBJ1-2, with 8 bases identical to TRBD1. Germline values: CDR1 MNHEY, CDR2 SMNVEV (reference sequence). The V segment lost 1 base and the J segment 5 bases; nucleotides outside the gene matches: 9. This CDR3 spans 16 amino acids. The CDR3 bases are TGTGCCAGCAGTTTATACGCCCCAGGGGGCGCGTATGGCTACACCTTC. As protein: CASSLYAPGGAYGYTF.

The CDR3 coding sequence is TGTGCCATCAGTGAGAGGACAGGGGAGAACGAGCAGTACTTC. Translated, it gives CAISERTGENEQYF. V gene TRBV10-3 combines with J gene TRBJ2-7; 9 bases line up with TRBD1. This CDR3 is 14 amino acids long. V gave up 2 bases and J gave up 5 bases; unmatched junction bases: 4. Germline V CDR1 and CDR2: ENHRY, SYGVKD.

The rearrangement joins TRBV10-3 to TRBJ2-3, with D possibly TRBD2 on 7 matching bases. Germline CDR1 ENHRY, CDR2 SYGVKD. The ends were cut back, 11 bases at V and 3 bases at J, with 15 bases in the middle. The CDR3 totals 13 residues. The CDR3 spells CAHREGSTDTQYF. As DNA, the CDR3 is TGTGCCCACAGGGAGGGATCGACAGATACGCAGTATTTT.

CDR3 nucleotide sequence: TGCGCCAGCAGCGGAGGGGACTCCACTGAAGCTTTCTTT. Translating gives CASSGGDSTEAFF. J is TRBJ1-1 and V is TRBV5-1; weak D call: TRBD1 (5 bases). This CDR3 has 13 amino acids. V was shortened by 4 bases and J by 4 bases, with 11 bases between the two germline ends. CDR1 and CDR2 (germline): SGHRS, YFSETQ.

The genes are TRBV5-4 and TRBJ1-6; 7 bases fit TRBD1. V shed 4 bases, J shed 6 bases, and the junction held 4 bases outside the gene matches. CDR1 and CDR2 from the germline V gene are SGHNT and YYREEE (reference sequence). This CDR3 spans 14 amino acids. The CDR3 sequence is CASSMNRGNSPLHF. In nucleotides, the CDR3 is TGTGCCAGCAGCATGAACAGGGGTAATTCACCCCTCCACTTT.

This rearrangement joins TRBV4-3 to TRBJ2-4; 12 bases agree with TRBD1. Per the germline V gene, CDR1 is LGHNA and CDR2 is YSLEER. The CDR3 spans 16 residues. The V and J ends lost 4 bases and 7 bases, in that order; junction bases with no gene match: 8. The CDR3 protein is CASSLTGTGGTNIQYF. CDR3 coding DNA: TGCGCCAGCAGCCTAACCGGGACAGGGGGCACCAACATTCAGTACTTC.

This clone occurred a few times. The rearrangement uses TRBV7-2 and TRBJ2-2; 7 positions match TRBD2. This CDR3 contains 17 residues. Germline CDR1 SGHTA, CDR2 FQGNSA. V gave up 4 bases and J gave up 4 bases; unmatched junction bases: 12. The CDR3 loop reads CASSSYLGGLITGELFF. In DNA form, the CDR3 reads TGTGCCAGCAGCTCATACTTGGGGGGGTTGATCACCGGGGAGCTGTTTTTT.

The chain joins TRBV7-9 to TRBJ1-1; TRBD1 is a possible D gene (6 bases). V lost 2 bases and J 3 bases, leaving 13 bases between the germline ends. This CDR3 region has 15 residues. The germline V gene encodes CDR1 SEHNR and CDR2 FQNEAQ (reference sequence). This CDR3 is CASSLSQGGYTEAFF. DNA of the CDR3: TGTGCCAGCAGCTTATCACAGGGAGGGTACACTGAAGCTTTCTTT.